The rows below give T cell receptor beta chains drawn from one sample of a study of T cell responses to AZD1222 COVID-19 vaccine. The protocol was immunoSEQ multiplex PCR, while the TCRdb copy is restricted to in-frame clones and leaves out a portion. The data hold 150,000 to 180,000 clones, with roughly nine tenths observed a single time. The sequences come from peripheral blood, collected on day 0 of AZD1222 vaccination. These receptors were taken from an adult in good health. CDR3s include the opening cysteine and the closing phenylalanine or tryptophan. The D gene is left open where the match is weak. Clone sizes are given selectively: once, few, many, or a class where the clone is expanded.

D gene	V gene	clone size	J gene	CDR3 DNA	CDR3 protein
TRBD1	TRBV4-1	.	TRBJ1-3	TGCGCCAGCAGCCCCTGGGACAGACGCTCTGGAAACACCATATATTTT	CASSPWDRRSGNTIYF
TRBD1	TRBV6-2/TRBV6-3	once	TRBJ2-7	TGTGCCAGCAGCCTTCGACAGGGTACTACCCTTTTTTTCTACGAGCAGTACTTC	CASSLRQGTTLFFYEQYF
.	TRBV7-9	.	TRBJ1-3	TGTGCCAGCAGCCCCTATGGACTGTCCGCGGGTGGAAACACCATATATTTT	CASSPYGLSAGGNTIYF
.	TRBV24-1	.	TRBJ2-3	TGTGCCACCAGTGACGCCACCGCGGCAGGGAAGCTGGATACGCAGTATTTT	CATSDATAAGKLDTQYF
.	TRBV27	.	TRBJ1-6	TGTGCCAGCAGCTCTCGGGGGCCTAATTCACCCCTCCACTTT	CASSSRGPNSPLHF
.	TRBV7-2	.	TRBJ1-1	TGTGCCAGCAGCTTGCGGAGACAGAACACTGAAGCTTTCTTT	CASSLRRQNTEAFF
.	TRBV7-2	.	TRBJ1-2	TGTGCCAGCAGTTCGTTTTTGGTTGGGTCCTACACCTTC	CASSSFLVGSYTF
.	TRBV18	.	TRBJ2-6	TGTGCCAGCTCACAAAGGGACCGACGAGGCATTGGGGCCAACGTCCTGACTTTC	CASSQRDRRGIGANVLTF
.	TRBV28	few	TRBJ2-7	TGTGCCACCCCAAAAAACGGCTACGAGCAGTACTTC	CATPKNGYEQYF
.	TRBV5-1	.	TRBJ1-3	TGCGCCAGCAGCTTGGCCGAGACAGGCAGTGGAAACACCATATATTTT	CASSLAETGSGNTIYF
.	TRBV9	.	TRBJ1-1	TGTGCCAGCAGCGAGCCTGGGGTGAACACTGAAGCTTTCTTT	CASSEPGVNTEAFF
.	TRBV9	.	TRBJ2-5	TGTGCCAGCAGCGTAGAGGGTACACTAGAGAGCCAAGAGACCCAGTACTTC	CASSVEGTLESQETQYF
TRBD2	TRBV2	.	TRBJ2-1	TGTGCCAGCAGCGCGACTAGCGGGAATGAGCAGTTCTTC	CASSATSGNEQFF
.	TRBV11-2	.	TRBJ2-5	TGTGCCAGCAGCTTAGAAGTCGAGACCCAGTACTTC	CASSLEVETQYF
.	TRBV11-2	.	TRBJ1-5	TGTGCCAGCAGCTTAGGGTTAAATCAGCCCCAGCATTTT	CASSLGLNQPQHF
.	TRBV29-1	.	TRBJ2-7	TGCAGCGTTTGGGCAATAGGGTACGAGCAGTACTTC	CSVWAIGYEQYF
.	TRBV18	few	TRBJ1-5	TGTGCCAGCTCACCAGGGATGGGGGCATATCAGCCCCAGCATTTT	CASSPGMGAYQPQHF
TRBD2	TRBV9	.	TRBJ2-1	TGTGCCAGCAGCGGAATAGCGGGTAGCTCCTACAATGAGCAGTTCTTC	CASSGIAGSSYNEQFF
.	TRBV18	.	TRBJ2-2	TGTGCCAGCTCAACACATAGGGCCGGGGAGCTGTTTTTT	CASSTHRAGELFF